This entry describes one T cell receptor (beta chain). The target antigen is unknown. PCR primers comprised 60 Vbeta and 13 Jbeta primers. Libraries were prepared by immunoSEQ multiplex PCR; TCRdb keeps only in-frame clonotypes and omits some of them. The table shows approximately 110,000 clones, with around 63% occurring only once. This entry comes from a study of cytomegalovirus exposure and HLA in healthy donors. CDR1 and CDR2 (germline): KGHSH, LQKENI. The germline V and J ends were trimmed by 5 bases and 4 bases, with 14 bases remaining between them. This CDR3 is 14 amino acids long. The study, taken as a whole, reports: The listing of 150 or so TCR beta chains classed them as cytomegalovirus-associated.

The source of this sequence is a man aged 25 to 40 in good health and CMV-seronegative. Sequenced: PBMCs. The genes are TRBV18 and TRBJ1-1, with a possible D match to TRBD1 (6 bases). CDR3 coding DNA: TGTGCCAGCTCAGACAGGAGTCGCGGCACTGAAGCTTTCTTT. Residues: CASSDRSRGTEAFF.